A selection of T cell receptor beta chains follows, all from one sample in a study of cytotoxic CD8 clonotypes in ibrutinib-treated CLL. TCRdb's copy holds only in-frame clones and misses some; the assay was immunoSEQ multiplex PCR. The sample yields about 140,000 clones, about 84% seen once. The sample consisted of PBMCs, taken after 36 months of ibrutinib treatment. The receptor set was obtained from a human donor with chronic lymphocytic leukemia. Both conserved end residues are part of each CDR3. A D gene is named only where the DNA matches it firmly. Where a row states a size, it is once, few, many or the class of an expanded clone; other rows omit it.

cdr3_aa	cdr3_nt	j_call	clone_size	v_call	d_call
CASSLAGAQTGELFF	TGCGCCAGCAGCTTGGCGGGGGCGCAAACCGGGGAGCTGTTTTTT	TRBJ2-2	once	TRBV5-1	.
CATSRRTSDTEAFF	TGTGCCACCAGCAGGAGGACATCGGACACTGAAGCTTTCTTT	TRBJ1-1	.	TRBV15	.
CAWRDSGANVLTF	TGTGCCTGGAGAGACAGCGGGGCCAACGTCCTGACTTTC	TRBJ2-6	.	TRBV30	.
CASSQVAGLAKNIQYF	TGCGCCAGCAGCCAAGTGGCGGGACTAGCCAAAAACATTCAGTACTTC	TRBJ2-4	.	TRBV4-1	.
CASSLGQGREKLFF	TGTGCCAGCAGTCTCGGACAGGGTAGGGAAAAACTGTTTTTT	TRBJ1-4	.	TRBV28	TRBD1
CASSQDRGYGYTF	TGTGCCAGCAGTCAGGACAGGGGCTATGGCTACACCTTC	TRBJ1-2	.	TRBV2	TRBD1
CASSLGSDYGYTF	TGCGCCAGCAGCTTGGGCAGCGACTATGGCTACACCTTC	TRBJ1-2	few	TRBV5-1	.
CASTPAHIETQYF	TGTGCCAGCACCCCTGCCCATATCGAGACCCAGTACTTC	TRBJ2-5	.	TRBV5-6	.
CASSPPGPGNEKLFF	TGCGCCAGCAGCCCTCCGGGACCGGGTAATGAAAAACTGTTTTTT	TRBJ1-4	.	TRBV5-1	.
CSVTGTDNYGYTF	TGCAGCGTCACCGGGACAGATAACTATGGCTACACCTTC	TRBJ1-2	once	TRBV29-1	TRBD1
CASSLLGGRNLQETQYF	TGTGCCAGCAGCCTCCTAGGAGGCAGGAATCTCCAAGAGACCCAGTACTTC	TRBJ2-5	.	TRBV2	.
CASSRGGLAGGNEQFF	TGCGCCAGCAGCCGAGGGGGCTTAGCGGGAGGTAATGAGCAGTTCTTC	TRBJ2-1	.	TRBV4-1	TRBD2
CASSQPTPGTANYGYTF	TGTGCCAGCAGCCAGCCTACCCCGGGGACAGCTAACTATGGCTACACCTTC	TRBJ1-2	once	TRBV4-2	TRBD1
CASSSGELLGQPQHF	TGTGCCAGCAGCTCCGGCGAACTATTGGGTCAGCCCCAGCATTTT	TRBJ1-5	.	TRBV7-9	.
CASSRTGSGGEQYF	TGTGCCAGTAGTAGGACGGGGAGCGGAGGGGAGCAGTACTTC	TRBJ2-7	many	TRBV19	.
CASSLGSHREAFF	TGTGCCAGCAGCTTAGGCTCTCATCGTGAAGCTTTCTTT	TRBJ1-1	many	TRBV13	.
CASSPSSRQYYGYTF	TGTGCCAGCAGCCCCTCCTCCCGACAGTACTATGGCTACACCTTC	TRBJ1-2	once	TRBV14	.
CASSLQSNEQYF	TGTGCCAGCAGTCTGCAGAGTAACGAGCAGTACTTC	TRBJ2-7	few	TRBV6-1	.
CASSIVGGGSLSGANVLTF	TGTGCCAGTAGTATAGTCGGCGGGGGGAGCCTCTCTGGGGCCAACGTCCTGACTTTC	TRBJ2-6	.	TRBV19	TRBD2
CASGEQGASTEAFF	TGCGCCAGCGGTGAACAGGGGGCGAGCACTGAAGCTTTCTTT	TRBJ1-1	.	TRBV5-1	TRBD1
CASSEGPGNSPLHF	TGTGCCAGCAGTGAAGGGCCCGGAAATTCACCCCTCCACTTT	TRBJ1-6	.	TRBV6-1	.
CASSKTHGQGAYEQYF	TGTGCCAGTAGTAAGACCCACGGACAGGGCGCCTACGAGCAGTACTTC	TRBJ2-7	.	TRBV19	TRBD1
CASSRVQWNEKLFF	TGTGCCAGCAGCCGCGTCCAGTGGAATGAAAAACTGTTTTTT	TRBJ1-4	.	TRBV11-2	.
CASSLGDRGIGGYTF	TGCGCCAGCAGCTTGGGGGACAGGGGTATTGGTGGCTACACCTTC	TRBJ1-2	.	TRBV5-1	TRBD1
CASSPRDRASYNEQFF	TGTGCCAGCTCACCACGAGACAGGGCTTCCTACAATGAGCAGTTCTTC	TRBJ2-1	once	TRBV18	TRBD1
CAWSAGMGNQPQHF	TGTGCCTGGAGTGCAGGGATGGGAAATCAGCCCCAGCATTTT	TRBJ1-5	once	TRBV30	.
CASNMGHLGNQPQHF	TGTGCCAGCAATATGGGACATTTGGGCAATCAGCCCCAGCATTTT	TRBJ1-5	.	TRBV6-1	.
CASSDVGVDIQYF	TGCGCCAGCAGTGATGTAGGAGTAGACATTCAGTACTTC	TRBJ2-4	few	TRBV10-2	.
CASSLNRGSNQPQHF	TGTGCCAGCAGCCTAAACAGGGGTAGCAATCAGCCCCAGCATTTT	TRBJ1-5	.	TRBV6-5	TRBD1
CASSQLIPQRVNSYEQYF	TGCGCCAGCAGCCAACTAATCCCCCAGCGGGTTAATTCCTACGAGCAGTACTTC	TRBJ2-7	few	TRBV4-1	.
CASSLFTGQNNYGYTF	TGTGCCAGCAGCTTGTTCACGGGACAGAATAACTATGGCTACACCTTC	TRBJ1-2	.	TRBV5-5	TRBD1
CASSLSDRGGEKLFF	TGTGCCAGCAGTTTATCGGACAGGGGAGGTGAAAAACTGTTTTTT	TRBJ1-4	.	TRBV28	TRBD1
CASSLFRGNYGYTF	TGTGCCAGCAGTTTATTCAGGGGTAACTATGGCTACACCTTC	TRBJ1-2	.	TRBV27	.
CASSLIGMNVHTGELFF	TGTGCCAGCAGCTTAATCGGGATGAACGTACACACCGGGGAGCTGTTTTTT	TRBJ2-2	.	TRBV11-2	.
CASSNQFRRVWETQYF	TGTGCCAGTAGTAATCAATTCCGCCGGGTTTGGGAGACCCAGTACTTC	TRBJ2-5	.	TRBV19	.
CASMSDRPVTEAFF	TGTGCCAGCATGTCGGACAGGCCGGTCACTGAAGCTTTCTTT	TRBJ1-1	.	TRBV6-5	TRBD1
CATQTSGGAGDIQYF	TGCGCCACCCAGACTAGCGGGGGGGCCGGGGACATTCAGTACTTC	TRBJ2-4	.	TRBV5-1	TRBD2
CASSLGVGREQFF	TGTGCCAGCAGCTTAGGGGTGGGGAGGGAGCAGTTCTTC	TRBJ2-1	.	TRBV7-9	.
CASSLFRLSSGSSTDTQYF	TGTGCCAGCAGCTTGTTTCGTCTTTCTAGCGGGAGTAGCACAGATACGCAGTATTTT	TRBJ2-3	.	TRBV5-5	TRBD2
CASSILVSISGANVLTF	TGTGCCAGTAGTATCTTGGTCTCCATATCTGGGGCCAACGTCCTGACTTTC	TRBJ2-6	.	TRBV19	.
CAWSVGQGVLDTQYF	TGTGCCTGGAGTGTGGGGCAGGGTGTGTTAGATACGCAGTATTTT	TRBJ2-3	.	TRBV30	.
CASSPWGEGNTIYF	TGTGCCAGCAGCCCCTGGGGCGAGGGAAACACCATATATTTT	TRBJ1-3	once	TRBV6-5	.
CASSAPGGFGTQYF	TGTGCCAGCAGTGCCCCAGGAGGGTTTGGGACCCAGTACTTC	TRBJ2-5	.	TRBV2	.
CASSLGGGVPYEQYF	TGTGCCAGCAGCTTAGGGGGCGGGGTTCCCTACGAGCAGTACTTC	TRBJ2-7	.	TRBV7-6	.
CASSILDGVGYTF	TGTGCCAGTAGTATTCTGGACGGGGTAGGCTACACCTTC	TRBJ1-2	few	TRBV19	.
CASSQSLLRGEKLFF	TGTGCCAGCAGCCAATCTCTCCTTAGGGGGGAAAAACTGTTTTTT	TRBJ1-4	.	TRBV16	.
CASSGLGTSGTRGRNEQFF	TGTGCCAGCAGCGGACTTGGTACTAGCGGGACTAGGGGTCGTAATGAGCAGTTCTTC	TRBJ2-1	.	TRBV7-3	TRBD2
CASSYDRTRTNYGYTF	TGTGCCAGCAGTTACGATCGGACAAGAACTAACTATGGCTACACCTTC	TRBJ1-2	.	TRBV6-6	.
CASSPSQGRGQPQHF	TGCGCCAGCAGCCCTTCCCAGGGTCGGGGGCAGCCCCAGCATTTT	TRBJ1-5	.	TRBV4-1	.
CASSQGQGVTGELFF	TGTGCCAGCAGTCAAGGACAGGGAGTCACCGGGGAGCTGTTTTTT	TRBJ2-2	.	TRBV6-5	TRBD1
CASGRMGYEAFF	TGTGCCAGCGGTAGGATGGGGTATGAAGCTTTCTTT	TRBJ1-1	.	TRBV28	.
CASSIDWVSKDPRAGAGYEQYF	TGTGCCAGTAGTATAGATTGGGTCAGTAAGGACCCTAGAGCGGGAGCAGGGTACGAGCAGTACTTC	TRBJ2-7	.	TRBV19	TRBD2
CAIRVDREGNSPLHF	TGTGCCATCAGGGTTGACAGGGAGGGTAATTCACCCCTCCACTTT	TRBJ1-6	.	TRBV10-3	TRBD1